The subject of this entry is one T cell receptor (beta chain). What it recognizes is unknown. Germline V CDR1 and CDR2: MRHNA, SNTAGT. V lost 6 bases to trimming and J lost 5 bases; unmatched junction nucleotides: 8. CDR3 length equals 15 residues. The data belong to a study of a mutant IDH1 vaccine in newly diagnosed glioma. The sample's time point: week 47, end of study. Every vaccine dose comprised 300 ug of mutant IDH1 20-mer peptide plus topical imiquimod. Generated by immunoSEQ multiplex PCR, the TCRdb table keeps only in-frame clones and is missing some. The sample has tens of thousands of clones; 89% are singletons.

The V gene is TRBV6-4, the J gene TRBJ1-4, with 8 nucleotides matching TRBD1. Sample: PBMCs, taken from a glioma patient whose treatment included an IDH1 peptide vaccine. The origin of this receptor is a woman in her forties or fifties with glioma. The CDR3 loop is CASRSTGGKNEKLFF. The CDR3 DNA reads TGTGCCAGCAGATCTACAGGGGGGAAAAATGAAAAACTGTTTTTT.